The clone carrying this T cell receptor beta chain was detected many times. The entry originates in a study of regulatory T cells in long-lasting Graves disease. Per germline, CDR1 SNHLY and CDR2 FYNNEI. The V gene end was trimmed by 3 bases and the J gene end by 8 bases; junction bases not matched to a gene: 4. This CDR3 has 14 residues. For TCR beta, libraries came from iRepertoire HTBI primers and Arm-PCR of CDR3 regions. TCRdb independently ran MiXCR on the multiplex PCR reads; one entry per CDR3 protein. The data show some 500,000 distinct CDR3 sequences, with roughly 14% seen just once and 8% to 10% held by the top ten. Described time point: newly diagnosed GD, antithyroid drugs for less than 3 months. From PBMCs, RNA was extracted and then used to make the TCR library. These data were also reused for a study on T cells in Graves' hyperthyroidism and ophthalmopathy.

Here the sequenced sample was peripheral blood mononuclear cells (PBMCs), taken at new diagnosis, from a patient treated with antithyroid drugs. This clonotype was obtained from a man aged 30-40 years with Graves disease. The rearrangement uses TRBV2 and TRBJ2-1; 10 nucleotides line up with TRBD2. CDR3 region: CASSDSGRRDEQFF. Here the CDR3 DNA reads TGTGCCAGCAGTGATAGCGGGAGGCGGGATGAGCAGTTCTTC.